The present entry profiles one T cell receptor (beta chain) with its context. The junction shows a germline mismatch at one end, possibly a read error. The data are from a study of tumor and adjacent non-tumor tissue in lung cancer. The template was RNA from unsorted bulk tissue. More than 3 cm separated this lung sample from the edge of the tumor. Newly diagnosed lung cancer patients had thoracic surgery in China, August–November 2014, without prior chemotherapy. Germline-derived CDR1 and CDR2 are SGHAT and FQDESV (reference sequence). The CDR3 extends over 17 amino acids. The library came from three nested PCR rounds adapted from ARM-PCR protocols. In TCRdb, the multiplex PCR reads were re-called with MiXCR into one record per CDR3 protein. The profile shows some 95,000 distinct CDR3 sequences, 80% of them singletons.

This TCR was sampled from a man aged 60 to 75 with small cell lung cancer. The specimen was distant non-tumor lung tissue. The genes are TRBV11-1 and TRBJ2-7, with TRBD2 matching 11 bases. CDR3 region: CTSSLPEGSGRADEHYF. The CDR3 DNA reads TGTACCAGCAGCCTCCCAGAAGGTAGCGGGAGGGCTGACGAGCACTACTTC.